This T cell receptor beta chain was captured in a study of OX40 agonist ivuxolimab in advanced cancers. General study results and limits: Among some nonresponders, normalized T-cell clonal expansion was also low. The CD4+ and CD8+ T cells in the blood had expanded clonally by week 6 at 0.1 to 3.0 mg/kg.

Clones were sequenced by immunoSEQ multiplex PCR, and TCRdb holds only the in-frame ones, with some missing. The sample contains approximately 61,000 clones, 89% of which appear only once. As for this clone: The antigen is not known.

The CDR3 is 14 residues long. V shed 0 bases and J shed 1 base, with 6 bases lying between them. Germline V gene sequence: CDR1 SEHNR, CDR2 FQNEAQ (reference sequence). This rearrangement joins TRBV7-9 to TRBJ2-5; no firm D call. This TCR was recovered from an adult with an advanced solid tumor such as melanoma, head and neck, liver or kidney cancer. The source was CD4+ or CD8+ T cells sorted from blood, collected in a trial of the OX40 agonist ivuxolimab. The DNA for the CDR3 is TGTGCCAGCAGCTTAGCGGTCCTCCAAGAGACCCAGTACTTC. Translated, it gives CASSLAVLQETQYF.